One sample yielded the 7 T cell receptor beta chains listed below, sequenced in a study of control samples from healthy donors and cancer patients. Clones were sequenced by immunoSEQ multiplex PCR, and TCRdb holds only the in-frame ones, with some missing. The sample contains roughly 88,000 clones, roughly 80% of which appear only once. Material for sequencing was blood. Receptors were obtained from a man under 40 in good health.

This rearrangement joins TRBV27 to TRBJ2-2, with 11 positions matching TRBD1. CDR3 size: 16 residues. The trim removed 7 bases at V and 3 bases at J, leaving 7 bases unmatched. The germline CDR1 and CDR2 sequences are MNHEY and SMNVEV (reference sequence). CDR3 DNA: TGTGCCAGCACCCGGAAGGACAGGGGGCACACCGGGGAGCTGTTTTTT. Its translation: CASTRKDRGHTGELFF.

The genes are TRBV10-2 and TRBJ2-3; TRBD2 matches 15 bases. From germline, CDR1 is WSHSY and CDR2 SAAADI. The junction had 8 bases not matched to a gene; V was cut back by 6 bases and J by 7 bases. This CDR3 has 16 residues. CDR3 region: CASRMPGTSGGNTQYF. For the CDR3, the DNA is TGCGCCAGCAGGATGCCCGGGACTAGCGGGGGGAATACGCAGTATTTT.

In this sample, this clone turned up a few times. CDR3 sequence (DNA): TGTGCCAGCAGCCAAACGGGACAGGGGTACAATGAGCAGTTCTTC. It translates to CASSQTGQGYNEQFF. V and J are TRBV3-1 (or the pseudogene TRBV3-2) and TRBJ2-1; TRBD1 aligns across 10 bases. This CDR3 contains 15 residues. Trimming at V came to 2 bases and at J to 4 bases, leaving 2 bases not matched to a gene. In germline, CDR1 is LGHDT, CDR2 YNNKEL (reference sequence).

The rearrangement links TRBV5-6 to TRBJ2-6, with 7 nucleotides matching TRBD1. The CDR3 spans 18 residues. Trimming at V came to 2 bases and at J to 2 bases, leaving 10 bases not matched to a gene. CDR1 and CDR2 (germline): SGHDT, YYEEEE. CDR3 DNA sequence: TGTGCCAGCAGCTTCCACCCGACAGGGCCCGCTGGGGCCAACGTCCTGACTTTC. Protein product: CASSFHPTGPAGANVLTF.

The chain employs TRBV5-1 and TRBJ2-3, with D perhaps assigned TRBD1 or TRBD2 (6 bases each). The germline V and J ends were trimmed by 6 bases and 0 bases, with 17 bases remaining between them. Looked up from germline, CDR1 is SGHRS and CDR2 is YFSETQ. The CDR3 loop spans 16 amino acids. CDR3 sequence (DNA): TGCGCCAGCAACTTAGAAGGGGGGTCTAGCACAGATACGCAGTATTTT. The encoded protein is CASNLEGGSSTDTQYF.

The chain combines TRBV10-1 with TRBJ2-3, with TRBD1 as a possible D gene (6 bases). Germline CDR1 and CDR2: WNHNN and SYGVQD (reference sequence). V lost 5 bases, J lost 4 bases, and 7 bases lay in between. CDR3 length equals 12 residues. As DNA, the CDR3 is TGCGCCAGCAGTTCAGGGGCAGATACGCAGTATTTT. This translates into CASSSGADTQYF.

The V and J genes are TRBV5-1 and TRBJ1-1; D might be TRBD1 (6 bases). The CDR3 runs 14 residues. CDR1 and CDR2 (germline): SGHRS, YFSETQ. V dropped 4 bases and J dropped 1 base, with 11 bases sitting between them. CDR3 loop: CASSEGGWNTEAFF. CDR3 nucleotides: TGCGCCAGCAGCGAAGGGGGATGGAACACTGAAGCTTTCTTT.